This TCR beta chain stems from a study of response to subunit inactivated influenza vaccine. Findings and limits, study-wide: Authors suggested seasonal influenza vaccinations each recruit few new T cells.

TCRdb itself ran the RT-PCR reads through MiXCR, one entry per CDR3 protein. The table records about 520,000 distinct CDR3 sequences, about 25% of them present only once. This clonotype showed up just a few times. The antigen is unknown. From germline, CDR1 is MNHNS and CDR2 SASEGT. This CDR3 comprises 15 residues. V was trimmed by 7 bases and J by 5 bases, leaving 20 bases between them. V gene TRBV6-1 combines with J gene TRBJ2-5; TRBD2 is a possible D gene (7 bases). The sequence was collected from a man aged 50-59 years who received an inactivated influenza vaccine. The sample in question was CD4+ T cells sorted from PBMCs, obtained roughly 5 days after vaccination. CDR3 region: CASTRFRGAPETQYF. The CDR3 DNA sequence: TGTGCCAGCACCCGCTTTCGGGGGGCGCCGGAGACCCAGTACTTC.